This T cell receptor (beta chain) was sequenced in a study of shared clonotypes between healthy human individuals. The CDR3 spans 11 residues. V lost 1 base, J lost 4 bases, and 4 bases lay in between. CDR1 is DFQATT and CDR2 is SNEGSKA in the germline V gene (reference sequence). On this clone itself: Antigen unknown. The identical CDR3 is also encoded by other nucleotide sequences in the sample.

Broader study findings: Despite large depth, sorted-subset datasets appeared incompletely sequenced.

The data were produced by immunoSEQ multiplex PCR, yet TCRdb's version contains in-frame clones alone and is incomplete. The sample includes roughly 2.2 million clones, 90% to 95% of them seen just once. This clonotype originated in a young man in good health. Some clones in this sample may be carry-over from other donors' samples. This chain connects TRBV20-1 to TRBJ1-1; no clear D. The sample consisted of naive CD4+ T cells from PBMCs. Subset noted: CD45RA+ positively selected. Here the CDR3 DNA reads TGCAGTGCTAGAGGTTCCACTGAAGCTTTCTTT. Residues: CSARGSTEAFF.